This TCR beta chain was identified in a study of blood T cell repertoires in COVID-19 (dated by TCRdb to between 2020 and 2021). For the study in its entirety: Samples from collaborators originated in the United States, Italy and Spain and spanned both the acute and convalescent phases of COVID-19. The repertoires were released in a freely available public database meant as a resource for research on the immune response to SARS-CoV-2. HLA class I and class II types, where available, came from metadata supplied by the sample provider rather than from assay-based typing. The samples were drawn from two sources: the first 160 participants of the ongoing ImmuneRACE study, and fewer than 1,500 subjects contributed by 6 global collaborators. The sample metadata nearly always contained a de-identified subject ID, COVID-19 status, age in years and sex. The prospective study material was composed of cDNA or gDNA derived from T cells, B-cell-depleted T cells, or PBMCs. Deeply sampled blood TCRbeta repertoires from subjects exposed to, actively infected with, or recovered from COVID-19 were included in the dataset.

The immunoSEQ Assay, a bias-controlled multiplex PCR, was used to amplify TCRbeta CDR3 regions from genomic DNA. Per the source publication's procedure: The number of nucleated cells in each sample was estimated by amplification of reference gene primers within the assay. To quantify the absolute abundance of each unique TCRbeta CDR3 rearrangement, sequence reads were collapsed and filtered. For each sample, productive Simpson clonality was calculated as the square root of Simpson's diversity index across productive rearrangements. TCRdb took this table from immuneACCESS and kept in-frame rearrangements with V and J called. Such tables lack part of the clones; where checked against another copy, unresolved V genes explain under half of the gap, and the rest is unexplained. The D gene and trimming were derived from the DNA, and the V and J assignments and clone size from that table. The sample yields more than 60,000 clones; around 87% were counted once. Together, the top ten hold roughly 7% of the sample.

V ends up 4 bases short and J 13 bases short, with an unmatched junction base count of 7. The CDR3 holds 12 amino acids from the cysteine to the phenylalanine. The kept DNA is CDR3 alone, 36 bases in frame from the first base. CDR1 and CDR2 (MGHDK, SYGVNS) derive from the germline V gene. Each collaborating institution followed its own protocols to collect whole blood in K2EDTA tubes. For TCRbeta analysis, collaborator samples were shipped as frozen whole blood, as isolated PBMCs, or as DNA extracted from either sample type. Turning to this clone: Its antigen is unknown. No qualities accompany the bases; no much larger clone lies one base away.

Study-wide findings and limitations: The amount of clinical and demographic metadata varied by source and participant and was provided uncurated.

The receptor was derived from a man between 60 and 70 years old with acute or convalescent COVID-19. The V and J genes are TRBV25-1 and TRBJ1-2; TRBD1 fits 9 bases in the junction. The source material was peripheral blood. The nucleotide sequence is TGTGCCAGCAGTGCCCCGGGACAGGGTGGCACCTTC. This codes for CASSAPGQGGTF.